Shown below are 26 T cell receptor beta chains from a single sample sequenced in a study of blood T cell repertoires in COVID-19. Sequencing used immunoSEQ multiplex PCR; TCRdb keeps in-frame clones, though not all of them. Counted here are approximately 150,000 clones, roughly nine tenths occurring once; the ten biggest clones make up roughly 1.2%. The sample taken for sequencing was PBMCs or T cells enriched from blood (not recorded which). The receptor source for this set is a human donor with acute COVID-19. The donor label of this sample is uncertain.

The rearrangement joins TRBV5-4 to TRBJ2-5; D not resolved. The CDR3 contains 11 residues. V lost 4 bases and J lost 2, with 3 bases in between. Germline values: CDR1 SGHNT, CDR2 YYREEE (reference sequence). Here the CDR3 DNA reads TGTGCCAGCAGCCTTCAAGAGACCCAGTACTTC. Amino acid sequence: CASSLQETQYF.

This CDR3 is CASSVAPTDTQYF. The CDR3, as DNA: TGTGCCAGCAGTGTCGCGCCAACAGATACGCAGTATTTT. The V gene is TRBV6-4, the J gene TRBJ2-3; no clear D. The length of the CDR3 is 13 residues. Germline CDR1 reads MRHNA; CDR2 reads SNTAGT. V was pared by 4 bases and J by 3 bases, with 8 bases between.

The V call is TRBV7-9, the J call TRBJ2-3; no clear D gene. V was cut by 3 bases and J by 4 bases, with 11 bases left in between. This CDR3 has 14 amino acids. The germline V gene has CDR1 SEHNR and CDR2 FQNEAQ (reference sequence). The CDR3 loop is CASSFPLTPDTQYF. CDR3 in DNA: TGTGCCAGCAGCTTCCCGCTGACACCAGATACGCAGTATTTT.

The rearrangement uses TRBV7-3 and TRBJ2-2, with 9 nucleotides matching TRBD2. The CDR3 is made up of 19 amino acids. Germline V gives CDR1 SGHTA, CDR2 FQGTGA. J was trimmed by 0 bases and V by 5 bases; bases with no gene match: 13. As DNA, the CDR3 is TGTGCCAGCAGCCCCGCTTGGCGGGGGGGGCCCCCGAACACCGGGGAGCTGTTTTTT. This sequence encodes CASSPAWRGGPPNTGELFF.

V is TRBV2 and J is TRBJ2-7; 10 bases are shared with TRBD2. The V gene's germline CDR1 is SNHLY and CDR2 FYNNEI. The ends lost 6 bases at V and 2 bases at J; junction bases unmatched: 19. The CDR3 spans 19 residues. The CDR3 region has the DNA TGTGCCAGCAGATCACAATCCCCGGGTAGCGGGGGGACGGCCTACGAGCAGTACTTC. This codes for CASRSQSPGSGGTAYEQYF. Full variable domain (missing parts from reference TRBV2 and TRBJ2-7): EPEVTQTPSHQVTQMGQEVILRCVPISNHLYFYWYRQILGQKVEFLVSFYNNEISEKSEIFDDQFSVERPDGSNFTLKIRSTKLEDSAMYFCASRSQSPGSGGTAYEQYFGPGTRLTVT.

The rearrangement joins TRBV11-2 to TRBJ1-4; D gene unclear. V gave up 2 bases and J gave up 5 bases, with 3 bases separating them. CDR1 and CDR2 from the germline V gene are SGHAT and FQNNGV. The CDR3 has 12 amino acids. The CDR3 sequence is CASSLLNEKLFF. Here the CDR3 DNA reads TGTGCCAGCAGCTTACTGAATGAAAAACTGTTTTTT.

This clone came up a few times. The CDR3 region is CASSLDRDTEAFF. The CDR3 DNA reads as TGTGCCAGCAGCTTAGACAGGGACACTGAAGCTTTCTTT. The genes are TRBV11-3 and TRBJ1-1; D may be TRBD1 (5 bases). V was trimmed by 0 bases and J by 3 bases, leaving 5 bases between them. The CDR3 has 13 residues. The V gene's germline CDR1 is SGHNT and CDR2 YENEEA.

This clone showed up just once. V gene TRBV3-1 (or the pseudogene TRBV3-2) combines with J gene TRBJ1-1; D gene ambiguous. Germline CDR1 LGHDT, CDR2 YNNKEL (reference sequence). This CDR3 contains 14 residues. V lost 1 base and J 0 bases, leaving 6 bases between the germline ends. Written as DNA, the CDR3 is TGTGCCAGCAGCCAAGTTAGCGTGAACACTGAAGCTTTCTTT. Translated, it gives CASSQVSVNTEAFF.

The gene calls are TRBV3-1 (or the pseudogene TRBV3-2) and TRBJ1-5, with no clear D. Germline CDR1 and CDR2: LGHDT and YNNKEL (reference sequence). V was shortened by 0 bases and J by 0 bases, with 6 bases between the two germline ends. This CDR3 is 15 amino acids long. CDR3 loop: CASSQDFRSNQPQHF. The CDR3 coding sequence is TGTGCCAGCAGCCAAGATTTTCGTAGCAATCAGCCCCAGCATTTT.

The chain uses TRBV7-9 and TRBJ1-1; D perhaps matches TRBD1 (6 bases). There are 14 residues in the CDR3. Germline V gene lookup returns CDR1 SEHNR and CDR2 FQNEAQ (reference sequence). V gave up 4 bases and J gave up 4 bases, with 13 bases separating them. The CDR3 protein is CASSSPRGSTEAFF. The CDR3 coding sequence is TGTGCCAGCAGCTCCCCCAGGGGAAGCACTGAAGCTTTCTTT.

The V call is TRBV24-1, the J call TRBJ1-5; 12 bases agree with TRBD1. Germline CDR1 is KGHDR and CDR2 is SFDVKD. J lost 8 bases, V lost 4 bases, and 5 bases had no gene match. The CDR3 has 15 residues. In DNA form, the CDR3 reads TGTGCCACCAGTGACGAAGGGACAGGGGGCGAGCCCCAGCATTTT. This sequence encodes CATSDEGTGGEPQHF.

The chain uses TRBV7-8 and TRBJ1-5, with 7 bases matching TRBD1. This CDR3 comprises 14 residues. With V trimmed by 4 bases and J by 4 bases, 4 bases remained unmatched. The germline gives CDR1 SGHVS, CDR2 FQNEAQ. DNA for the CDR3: TGTGCCAGCAGCTCACAGGGGAGGAATCAGCCCCAGCATTTT. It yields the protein CASSSQGRNQPQHF.

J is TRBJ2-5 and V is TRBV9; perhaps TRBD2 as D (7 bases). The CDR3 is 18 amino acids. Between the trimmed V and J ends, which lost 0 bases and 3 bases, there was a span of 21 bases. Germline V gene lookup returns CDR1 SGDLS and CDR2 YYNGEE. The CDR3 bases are TGTGCCAGCAGCGTAGCACCTCCTAGGGGAGGGGGTGAAGAGACCCAGTACTTC. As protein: CASSVAPPRGGGEETQYF.

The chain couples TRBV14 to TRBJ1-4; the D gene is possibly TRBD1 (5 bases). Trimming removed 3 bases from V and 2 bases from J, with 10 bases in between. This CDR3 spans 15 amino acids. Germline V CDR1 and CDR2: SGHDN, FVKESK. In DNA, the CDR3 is TGTGCCAGCAGCCAGCTGGGGGGTACTAATGAAAAACTGTTTTTT. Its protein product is CASSQLGGTNEKLFF.

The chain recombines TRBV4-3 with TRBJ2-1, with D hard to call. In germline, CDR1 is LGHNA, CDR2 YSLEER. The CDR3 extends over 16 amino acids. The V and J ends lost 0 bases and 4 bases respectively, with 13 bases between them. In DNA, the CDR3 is TGCGCCAGCAGCCAAGATCGAGTTTCAGCGTACAATGAGCAGTTCTTC. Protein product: CASSQDRVSAYNEQFF.

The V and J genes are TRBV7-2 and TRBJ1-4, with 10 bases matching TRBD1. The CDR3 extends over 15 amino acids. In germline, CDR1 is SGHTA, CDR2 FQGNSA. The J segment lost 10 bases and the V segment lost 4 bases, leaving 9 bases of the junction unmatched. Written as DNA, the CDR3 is TGTGCCAGCAGCTCCCTGACAGGGGGCGCGAGAAAACTGTTTTTT. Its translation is CASSSLTGGARKLFF.

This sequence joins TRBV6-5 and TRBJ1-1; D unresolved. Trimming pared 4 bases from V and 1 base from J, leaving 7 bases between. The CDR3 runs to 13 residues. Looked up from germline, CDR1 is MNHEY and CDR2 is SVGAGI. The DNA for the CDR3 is TGTGCCAGCAGTTTCCGGGAGAACACTGAAGCTTTCTTT. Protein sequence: CASSFRENTEAFF.

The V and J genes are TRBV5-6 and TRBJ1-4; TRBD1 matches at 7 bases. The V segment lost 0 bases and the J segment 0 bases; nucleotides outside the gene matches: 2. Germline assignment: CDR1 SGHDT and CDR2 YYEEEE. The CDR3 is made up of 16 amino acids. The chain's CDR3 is CASSLDRGTTNEKLFF. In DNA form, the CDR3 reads TGTGCCAGCAGCTTGGACAGGGGCACAACTAATGAAAAACTGTTTTTT.

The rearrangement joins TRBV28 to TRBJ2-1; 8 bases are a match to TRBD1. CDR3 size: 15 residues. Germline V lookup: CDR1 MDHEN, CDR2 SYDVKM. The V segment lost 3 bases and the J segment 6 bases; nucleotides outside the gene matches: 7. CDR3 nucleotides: TGTGCCAGCAGTTTTTTCAGGGGGCAAAGCAATGAGCAGTTCTTC. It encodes CASSFFRGQSNEQFF.

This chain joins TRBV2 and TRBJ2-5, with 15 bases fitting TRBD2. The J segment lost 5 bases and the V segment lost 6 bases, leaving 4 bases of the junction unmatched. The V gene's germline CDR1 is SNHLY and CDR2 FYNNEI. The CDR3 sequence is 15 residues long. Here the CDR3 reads CASSAGLAGGETQYF. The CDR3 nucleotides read TGTGCCAGCAGCGCCGGACTAGCGGGGGGGGAGACCCAGTACTTC.

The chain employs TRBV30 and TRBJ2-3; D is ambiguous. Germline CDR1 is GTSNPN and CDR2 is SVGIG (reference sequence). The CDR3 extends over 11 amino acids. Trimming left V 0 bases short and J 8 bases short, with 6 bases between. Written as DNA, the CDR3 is TGTGCCTGGAGTGTAGTAGTTACGCAGTATTTT. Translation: CAWSVVVTQYF.

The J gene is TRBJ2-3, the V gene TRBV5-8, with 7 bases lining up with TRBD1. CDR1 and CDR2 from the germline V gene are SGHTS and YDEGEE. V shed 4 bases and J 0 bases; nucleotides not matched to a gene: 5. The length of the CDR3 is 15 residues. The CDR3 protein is CASSPRDSSTDTQYF. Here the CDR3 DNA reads TGTGCCAGCAGCCCCCGGGACAGTAGCACAGATACGCAGTATTTT.

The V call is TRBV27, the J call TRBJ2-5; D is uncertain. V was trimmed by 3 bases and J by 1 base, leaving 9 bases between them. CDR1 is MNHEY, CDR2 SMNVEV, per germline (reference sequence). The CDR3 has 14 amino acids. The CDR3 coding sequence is TGTGCCAGCAGTTTTACGGGTGTCCAAGAGACCCAGTACTTC. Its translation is CASSFTGVQETQYF.

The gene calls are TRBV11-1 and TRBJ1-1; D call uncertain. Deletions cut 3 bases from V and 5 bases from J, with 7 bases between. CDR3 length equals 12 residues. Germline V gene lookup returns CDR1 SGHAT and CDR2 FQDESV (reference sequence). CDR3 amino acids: CASSFGGTEAFF. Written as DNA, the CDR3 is TGTGCCAGCAGCTTCGGCGGGACTGAAGCTTTCTTT.

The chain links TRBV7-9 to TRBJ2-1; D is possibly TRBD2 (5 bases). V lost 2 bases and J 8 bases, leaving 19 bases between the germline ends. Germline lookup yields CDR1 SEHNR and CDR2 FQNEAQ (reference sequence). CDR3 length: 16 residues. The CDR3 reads CASSLRLDLPLDEQFF. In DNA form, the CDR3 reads TGTGCCAGCAGCTTAAGGTTGGACTTACCCCTCGATGAGCAGTTCTTC.

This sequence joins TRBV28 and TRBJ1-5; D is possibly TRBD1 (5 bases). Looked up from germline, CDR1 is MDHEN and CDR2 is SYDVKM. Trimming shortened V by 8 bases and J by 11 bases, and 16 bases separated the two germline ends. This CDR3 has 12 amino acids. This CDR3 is CASAYDGGAQHF. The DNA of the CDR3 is TGTGCCAGCGCGTATGATGGGGGGGCCCAGCATTTT.